Below, 20 T cell receptor beta chains from the same sample are listed, as sequenced in a study of cytomegalovirus exposure and HLA in healthy donors. Primers: 60 Vbeta forward and 13 Jbeta reverse. Data came from immunoSEQ multiplex PCR; TCRdb stores just in-frame clones and leaves some out. The data hold 70,000 to 95,000 clones, with 65% to 85% observed a single time. Sequenced: PBMCs. These receptors all come from a young man in good health and CMV-seronegative.

The chain is built from TRBV6-5 and TRBJ1-6; D might be TRBD1 (5 bases). The CDR3 contains 16 residues. Deletions cut 4 bases from V and 2 bases from J, with 12 bases between. CDR1 and CDR2 (germline): MNHEY, SVGAGI. Written as DNA, the CDR3 is TGTGCCAGCAGTTCAACGACGGGGGCCTATAATTCACCCCTCCACTTT. Amino acids: CASSSTTGAYNSPLHF.

This chain links TRBV7-2 with TRBJ2-7; TRBD1 aligns across 8 bases. The CDR3 runs to 13 residues. The germline V gene has CDR1 SGHTA and CDR2 FQGNSA. V lost 5 bases and J lost 4; bases outside the gene matches: 4. The CDR3 here is CASSGQGVYEQYF. DNA for the CDR3: TGTGCCAGCAGCGGACAGGGCGTTTACGAGCAGTACTTC.

This chain connects TRBV18 to TRBJ2-2; TRBD2 matches at 7 bases. Germline CDR1 KGHSH, CDR2 LQKENI. V shed 5 bases and J 5 bases; nucleotides not matched to a gene: 8. This CDR3 has 15 residues. CDR3 region: CASSSSLAVTGELFF. DNA of the CDR3: TGTGCCAGCTCATCCTCCCTAGCGGTGACCGGGGAGCTGTTTTTT.

The chain joins TRBV7-9 to TRBJ1-2; TRBD1 matches 7 bases. This CDR3 contains 18 residues. Germline CDR1 reads SEHNR; CDR2 reads FQNEAQ (reference sequence). Trimming removed 5 bases from V and 5 bases from J; junction bases left unmatched: 20. The CDR3 spells CASSGNRGGRLDKYGYTF. As DNA, the CDR3 is TGTGCCAGCAGCGGAAACAGGGGTGGGCGTTTAGACAAGTATGGCTACACCTTC.

The CDR3: CASSRTPTGDEQYF. DNA for the CDR3: TGTGCCAGCAGCAGAACCCCGACAGGGGACGAGCAGTACTTC. This chain connects TRBV6-5 to TRBJ2-7; 8 bases line up with TRBD1. CDR1 and CDR2 from the germline V gene are MNHEY and SVGAGI. The CDR3 spans 14 residues. Trimming removed 6 bases from V and 5 bases from J; junction bases left unmatched: 9.

This clone has just a few counts. The chain has TRBV7-2 and TRBJ2-3; D not resolved. This CDR3 is 14 amino acids long. The germline V gene encodes CDR1 SGHTA and CDR2 FQGNSA. Trimming shortened V by 5 bases and J by 5 bases, and 14 bases separated the two germline ends. In nucleotides, the CDR3 is TGTGCCAGCAGCCCAGAGGTCAAGGTAGATACGCAGTATTTT. Its protein is CASSPEVKVDTQYF.

CDR3 region: CAISEMDTWYQETQYF. The CDR3 DNA follows: TGTGCCATCAGTGAAATGGACACTTGGTACCAAGAGACCCAGTACTTC. V and J are TRBV10-3 and TRBJ2-5; perhaps TRBD1 as D (5 bases). The V gene lost 3 bases and the J gene lost 0 bases, with 14 bases spanning the gap. The CDR3 runs to 16 residues. Germline V gives CDR1 ENHRY, CDR2 SYGVKD.

The chain links TRBV7-9 to TRBJ1-4; a possible D gene is TRBD1 (6 bases). CDR3 length: 15 amino acids. Per germline, CDR1 SEHNR and CDR2 FQNEAQ (reference sequence). V was shortened by 5 bases and J by 3 bases, with 13 bases between the two germline ends. The CDR3 spells CASSPHGGPNEKLFF. CDR3 coding DNA: TGTGCCAGCAGCCCACACGGGGGGCCTAATGAAAAACTGTTTTTT.

The chain is built from TRBV18 and TRBJ1-2; the D gene is possibly TRBD1 (6 bases). This CDR3 is 12 amino acids long. Trimming left V 5 bases short and J 7 bases short, with 11 bases between. Germline assignment: CDR1 KGHSH and CDR2 LQKENI. The CDR3 DNA follows: TGTGCCAGCTCAATACAGGGCTCTGGCTACACCTTC. It specifies CASSIQGSGYTF.

For the CDR3, the DNA is TGTGCCAGCAGACCGGAGACCGGGGAGCTGTTTTTT. Translation gives CASRPETGELFF. The rearrangement uses TRBV7-9 and TRBJ2-2; no definite D call. Trimming pared 6 bases from V and 5 bases from J, leaving 7 bases between. This CDR3 has 12 amino acids. Germline loops: CDR1 SEHNR, CDR2 FQNEAQ (reference sequence).

The rearrangement links TRBV5-1 to TRBJ1-6, with 10 bases lining up with TRBD1. Germline V gene lookup returns CDR1 SGHRS and CDR2 YFSETQ. The CDR3 is 15 residues long. The trim removed 4 bases at V and 7 bases at J, leaving 5 bases unmatched. The CDR3 DNA is TGCGCCAGCAGCGGATCGACAGGGGGCAATTCACCCCTCCACTTT. Translating gives CASSGSTGGNSPLHF.

The genes are TRBV2 and TRBJ1-4, with 8 bases matching TRBD1. V dropped 7 bases and J dropped 13; count of bases not matched to a gene: 14. Germline-derived CDR1 and CDR2 are SNHLY and FYNNEI. CDR3 length: 14 amino acids. In DNA form, the CDR3 reads TGTGCCAGCACCGGGACAGGCTACACGAAAGCACTGTTTTTT. Protein product: CASTGTGYTKALFF.

J is TRBJ2-2 and V is TRBV5-1; TRBD2 matches 7 bases. CDR3 length equals 16 residues. Trimming removed 0 bases from V and 0 bases from J; junction bases left unmatched: 2. CDR1 is SGHRS, CDR2 YFSETQ, per germline. As DNA, the CDR3 is TGCGCCAGCAGCTTGGAGGGAGGGGCGAACACCGGGGAGCTGTTTTTT. Translating it yields CASSLEGGANTGELFF.

This clone was observed a handful of times. Other DNA sequences within the sample encode an identical CDR3. The J gene is TRBJ1-5, the V gene TRBV6-1; 9 nucleotides agree with TRBD1. Germline CDR1 and CDR2: MNHNS and SASEGT. The CDR3 has 18 amino acids. J was trimmed by 1 base and V by 2 bases; bases with no gene match: 9. The CDR3 nucleotides read TGTGCCAGCAGTGAACTACCGGGACAGGGTCGGAGCAATCAGCCCCAGCATTTT. This encodes CASSELPGQGRSNQPQHF.

The rearrangement uses TRBV10-2 and TRBJ2-7; 9 nucleotides line up with TRBD2. V lost 1 base, J lost 0 bases, and 4 bases stayed unmatched. The CDR3 runs 16 residues. Germline V gene lookup returns CDR1 WSHSY and CDR2 SAAADI. The CDR3 reads CASSEFLAGDSYEQYF. The CDR3 DNA follows: TGCGCCAGCAGTGAGTTTTTAGCGGGGGACTCCTACGAGCAGTACTTC.

This clone was detected only once. The chain has TRBV6-4 and TRBJ1-2; perhaps TRBD1 as D (5 bases). V dropped 5 bases and J dropped 1 base, with 14 bases sitting between them. This CDR3 spans 15 amino acids. Germline V gene data show CDR1 as MRHNA and CDR2 as SNTAGT. The CDR3 loop reads CASSPDPGGNYGYTF. The CDR3 DNA sequence: TGTGCCAGCAGTCCGGACCCCGGGGGTAACTATGGCTACACCTTC.

The chain uses TRBV5-6 and TRBJ1-2; 9 nucleotides match TRBD1. The germline V gene has CDR1 SGHDT and CDR2 YYEEEE. With V trimmed by 2 bases and J by 2 bases, 4 bases remained unmatched. The CDR3 is 15 residues long. This chain's CDR3 is CASSLSGTGNYGYTF. For the CDR3, the DNA is TGTGCCAGCAGCTTATCCGGGACAGGGAACTATGGCTACACCTTC. Complete variable domain (other parts from reference TRBV5-6 and TRBJ1-2): DAGVTQSPTHLIKTRGQQVTLRCSPKSGHDTVSWYQQALGQGPQFIFQYYEEEERQRGNFPDRFSGHQFPNYSSELNVNALLLGDSALYLCASSLSGTGNYGYTFGSGTRLTVV.

This clone was observed a few times. The rearrangement links TRBV14 to TRBJ1-6; TRBD1 might be the D (5 bases). The CDR3 runs 15 residues. In germline, CDR1 is SGHDN, CDR2 FVKESK. Trimming cost V 1 base and J 2 bases, with 6 bases left between them. CDR3 coding DNA: TGTGCCAGCAGCCAAGCAGGGACCTATAATTCACCCCTCCACTTT. The encoded protein is CASSQAGTYNSPLHF. Full variable domain (outside the CDR3, taken from reference TRBV14 and TRBJ1-6): EAGVTQFPSHSVIEKGQTVTLRCDPISGHDNLYWYRRVMGKEIKFLLHFVKESKQDESGMPNNRFLAERTGGTYSTLKVQPAELEDSGVYFCASSQAGTYNSPLHFGNGTRLTVT.

In this sample, this clone turned up once. Germline and junction disagree at one end, which may indicate a read error. The J gene is TRBJ1-6, the V gene TRBV7-9, with D hard to call. This CDR3 is 14 amino acids long. Germline CDR1 and CDR2: SEHNR and FQNEAQ (reference sequence). The CDR3 DNA sequence: TGTTCCAGCAGCTTAGTGGGCAGGTATTCACCCCTCCACTTT. Encoded protein: CSSSLVGRYSPLHF.

The V call is TRBV5-4, the J call TRBJ1-6; 10 nucleotides match TRBD1. V lost 2 bases and J lost 1; bases outside the gene matches: 6. The CDR3 spans 18 residues. Germline V gene lookup returns CDR1 SGHNT and CDR2 YYREEE (reference sequence). In nucleotides, the CDR3 is TGTGCCAGCAGCTTCCGGACAGGGGGAAGGTCCTATAATTCACCCCTCCACTTT. Amino acids: CASSFRTGGRSYNSPLHF. Complete variable domain (other parts from reference TRBV5-4 and TRBJ1-6): ETGVTQSPTHLIKTRGQQVTLRCSSQSGHNTVSWYQQALGQGPQFIFQYYREEENGRGNFPPRFSGLQFPNYSSELNVNALELDDSALYLCASSFRTGGRSYNSPLHFGNGTRLTVT.